The source of this TCR beta chain is a study of T cells after yellow fever vaccination. Turning to the study itself: In the case of low-cell-number fractions, SMART-Seq v4 Ultra Low Input was used for preparation.

Study-level findings and limits: There was a possibility that FACS-sorted repertoires contained abundant clonotypes contaminating from the bulk population. The study found a weaker secondary response that peaked faster, day 5 versus 15.

The CDR3 runs 16 residues. The junction had 5 bases not matched to a gene; V was cut back by 0 bases and J by 4 bases. From germline, CDR1 is SGHRS and CDR2 YFSETQ. Universal primer sites and UMIs were introduced during 5'RACE template-switching synthesis of TCR cDNA. MiXCR, applied by TCRdb to the 5' RACE reads, yields one record per CDR3 protein. The sample contains a few hundred thousand distinct CDR3 sequences, under 15% of which appear only once. This clonotype has ten or more counts. The antigen is undetermined. The chain recombines TRBV5-1 with TRBJ2-1; 9 bases align to TRBD2. The receptor comes from a man under 40 who received the YFV17D yellow fever vaccine. This material consisted of CD4+ T cells sorted from PBMCs, taken 45 days after the yellow fever booster vaccination. The CDR3 DNA is TGCGCCAGCAGCTTGGCAGCTAGCGGGACTTACAATGAGCAGTTCTTC. Protein product: CASSLAASGTYNEQFF.